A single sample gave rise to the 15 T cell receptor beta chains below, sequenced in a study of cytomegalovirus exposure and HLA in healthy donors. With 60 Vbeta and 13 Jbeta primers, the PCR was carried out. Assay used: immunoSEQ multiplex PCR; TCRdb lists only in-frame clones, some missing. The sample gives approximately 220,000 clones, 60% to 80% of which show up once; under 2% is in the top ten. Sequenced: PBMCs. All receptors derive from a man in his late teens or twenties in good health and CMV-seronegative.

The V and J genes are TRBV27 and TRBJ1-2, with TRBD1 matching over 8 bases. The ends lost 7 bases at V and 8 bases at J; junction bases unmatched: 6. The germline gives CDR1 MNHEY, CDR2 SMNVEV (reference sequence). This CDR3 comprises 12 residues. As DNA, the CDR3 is TGTGCCAGCACCGGACAGGGAGGCGGCTACACCTTC. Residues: CASTGQGGGYTF.

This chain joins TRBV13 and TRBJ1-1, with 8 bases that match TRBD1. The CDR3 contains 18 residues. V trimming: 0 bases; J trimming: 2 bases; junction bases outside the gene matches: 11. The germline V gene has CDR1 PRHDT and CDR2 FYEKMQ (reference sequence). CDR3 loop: CASSLGRWQGAFNTEAFF. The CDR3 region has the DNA TGTGCCAGCAGCTTAGGCCGGTGGCAGGGGGCTTTTAACACTGAAGCTTTCTTT.

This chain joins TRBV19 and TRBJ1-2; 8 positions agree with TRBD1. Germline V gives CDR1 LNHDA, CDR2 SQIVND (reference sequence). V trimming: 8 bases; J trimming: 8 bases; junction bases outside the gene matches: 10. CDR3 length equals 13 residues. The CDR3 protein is CASEGQGWLGYTF. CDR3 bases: TGTGCCAGTGAAGGACAGGGCTGGCTAGGCTACACCTTC.

The DNA of the CDR3 is TGTGCCAGCAGCCCAGAGGGGGAGAGGCGAAACACCATATATTTT. Translated: CASSPEGERRNTIYF. The rearrangement links TRBV6-1 to TRBJ1-3, with D perhaps matching TRBD1 (6 bases). The CDR3 consists of 15 residues. The V end was cut by 6 bases, the J end by 5 bases, with 17 bases between. Germline V gene lookup returns CDR1 MNHNS and CDR2 SASEGT.

The CDR3 coding sequence is TGTGCCAGCTCACCATACACCCCCAGCGGGAGCCGCACAGATACGCAGTATTTT. Encoded protein: CASSPYTPSGSRTDTQYF. The J gene is TRBJ2-3, the V gene TRBV18; TRBD2 matches at 8 bases. Germline V gene data show CDR1 as KGHSH and CDR2 as LQKENI. Germline trimming cut 2 bases from V and 1 base from J; bases unmatched to any gene: 11. The CDR3 covers 18 residues.

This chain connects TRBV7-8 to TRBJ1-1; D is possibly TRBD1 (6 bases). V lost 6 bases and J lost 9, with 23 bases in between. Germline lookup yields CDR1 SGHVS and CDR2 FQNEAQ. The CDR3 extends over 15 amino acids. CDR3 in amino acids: CASSDRRGGIPQAFF. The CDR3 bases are TGTGCCAGCAGTGACAGGAGGGGGGGAATCCCCCAAGCTTTCTTT. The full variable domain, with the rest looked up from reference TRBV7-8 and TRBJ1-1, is GAGVSQSPRYKVAKRGQDVALRCDPISGHVSLFWYQQALGQGPEFLTYFQNEAQLDKSGLPSDRFFAERPEGSVSTLKIQRTQQEDSAVYLCASSDRRGGIPQAFFGQGTRLTVV.

The CDR3 region has the DNA TGCGCCAGCAGCCAAGAGAGTCCGGGACTAGCGGGAGGAGCAGATACGCAGTATTTT. Translating it yields CASSQESPGLAGGADTQYF. The V and J genes are TRBV4-1 and TRBJ2-3; 15 bases are shared with TRBD2. V was clipped by 0 bases and J by 4 bases; unmatched bases: 8. Germline CDR1 and CDR2: MGHRA and YSYEKL. The CDR3 has 19 residues.

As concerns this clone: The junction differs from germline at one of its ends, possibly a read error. CDR3 region: CSSSSPGQGYGYTF. Written as DNA, the CDR3 is TGTTCCAGCAGCTCCCCGGGACAGGGCTATGGCTACACCTTC. The chain combines TRBV7-9 with TRBJ1-2, with 9 bases identical to TRBD1. Germline V gene sequence: CDR1 SEHNR, CDR2 FQNEAQ (reference sequence). The CDR3 spans 14 residues.

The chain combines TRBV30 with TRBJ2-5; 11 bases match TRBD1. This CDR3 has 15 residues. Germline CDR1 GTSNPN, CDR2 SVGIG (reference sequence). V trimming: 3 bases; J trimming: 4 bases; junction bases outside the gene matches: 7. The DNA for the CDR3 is TGTGCCTGGAGGGACGGGACAGGGGGGAGAGAGACCCAGTACTTC. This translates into CAWRDGTGGRETQYF.

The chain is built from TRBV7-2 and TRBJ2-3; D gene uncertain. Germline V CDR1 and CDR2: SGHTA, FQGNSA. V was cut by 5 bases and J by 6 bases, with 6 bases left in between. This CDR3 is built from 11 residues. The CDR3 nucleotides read TGTGCCAGCAGCCCCGCGGATACGCAGTATTTT. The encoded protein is CASSPADTQYF.

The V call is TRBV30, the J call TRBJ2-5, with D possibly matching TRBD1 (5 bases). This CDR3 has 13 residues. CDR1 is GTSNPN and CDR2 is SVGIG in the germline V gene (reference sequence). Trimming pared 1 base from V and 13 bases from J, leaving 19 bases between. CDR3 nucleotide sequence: TGTGCCTGGAGTGCCACGACAGCTCGGAGTCGGTACTTC. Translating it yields CAWSATTARSRYF.

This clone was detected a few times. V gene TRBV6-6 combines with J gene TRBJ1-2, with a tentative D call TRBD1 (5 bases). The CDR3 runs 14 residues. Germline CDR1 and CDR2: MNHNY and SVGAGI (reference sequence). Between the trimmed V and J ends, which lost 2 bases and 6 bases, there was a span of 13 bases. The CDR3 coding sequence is TGTGCCAGCAGTTACGGGGGGATGTTAAATGGCTACACCTTC. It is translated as CASSYGGMLNGYTF.

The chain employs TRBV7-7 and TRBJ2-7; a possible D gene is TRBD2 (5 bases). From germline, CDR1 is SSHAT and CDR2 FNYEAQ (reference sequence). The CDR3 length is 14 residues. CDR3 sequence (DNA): TGTGCTTCCCAGGTCGGAGCTGGGAGCTACGAGCAGTACTTC. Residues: CASQVGAGSYEQYF.

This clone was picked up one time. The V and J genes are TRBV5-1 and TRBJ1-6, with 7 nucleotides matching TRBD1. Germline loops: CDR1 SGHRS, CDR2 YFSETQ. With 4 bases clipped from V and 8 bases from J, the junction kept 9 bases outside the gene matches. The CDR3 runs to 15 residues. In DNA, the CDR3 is TGCGCCAGCAGCGACGGGACAGCTCCAGATTCACCCCTCCACTTT. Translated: CASSDGTAPDSPLHF.

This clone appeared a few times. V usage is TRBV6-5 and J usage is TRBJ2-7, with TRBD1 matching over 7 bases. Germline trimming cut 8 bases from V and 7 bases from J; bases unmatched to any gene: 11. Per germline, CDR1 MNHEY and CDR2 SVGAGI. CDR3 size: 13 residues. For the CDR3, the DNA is TGTGCCAGCGCGTTAGTTAGGGGGCGTGAGCAGTACTTC. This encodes CASALVRGREQYF.